A selection of T cell receptor beta chains follows, all from one sample in a study of post-analysis software for immune sequencing data. MiXCR, applied by TCRdb to the PCR reads, yields one record per CDR3 protein. The top ten hold around 8% of the sample, which has roughly 430,000 distinct CDR3 sequences, 35% to 45% seen once. Sequenced input: blood. These receptors were collected from a girl aged 2 to 9 with multiple sclerosis. Both conserved end residues are part of each CDR3. D genes are given only for firm matches. The size field is filled for only some rows; it gives once, few, many or a size class.

clone size: -
D gene: TRBD1
J gene: TRBJ2-5
V gene: TRBV2
CDR3 DNA: TGTGCCAGCAGTGAAGGGACAGGGGCCGGGGTTCGAGAGGAGACCCAGTACTTC
CDR3 protein: CASSEGTGAGVREETQYF

clone size: -
D gene: -
J gene: TRBJ1-4
V gene: TRBV28
CDR3 DNA: TGTGCCAGCAGTTTCTTGTCAAAGACGGTCGCTAATGAAAAACTGTTTTTT
CDR3 protein: CASSFLSKTVANEKLFF

clone size: few
D gene: -
J gene: TRBJ2-3
V gene: TRBV29-1
CDR3 DNA: TGCAGCGGGTTCACCCCAGTAGGTACGCAGTATTTT
CDR3 protein: CSGFTPVGTQYF

clone size: few
D gene: -
J gene: TRBJ2-1
V gene: TRBV6-5
CDR3 DNA: TGTGCCAGCAGCCTACCTCCTTGGGGGAGCAATGAGCAGTTCTTC
CDR3 protein: CASSLPPWGSNEQFF

clone size: -
D gene: -
J gene: TRBJ2-1
V gene: TRBV7-2
CDR3 DNA: TGTGCCAGCAGCCTGGACTATGCCTCCTACAATGAGCAGTTCTTC
CDR3 protein: CASSLDYASYNEQFF

clone size: -
D gene: TRBD2
J gene: TRBJ2-1
V gene: TRBV6-6
CDR3 DNA: TGTGCCAGCACTTTACTAGCGGGAGTCAGCGATGAGCAGTTCTTC
CDR3 protein: CASTLLAGVSDEQFF

clone size: -
D gene: -
J gene: TRBJ1-2
V gene: TRBV6-6
CDR3 DNA: TGTGCCAGCAGGTGGCAGGGGTATGGCTACACCTTC
CDR3 protein: CASRWQGYGYTF

clone size: few
D gene: -
J gene: TRBJ1-5
V gene: TRBV15
CDR3 DNA: TGTGCCACCTCCTCTAGGGGTAGCAATCAGCCCCAGCATTTT
CDR3 protein: CATSSRGSNQPQHF

clone size: few
D gene: TRBD1
J gene: TRBJ1-2
V gene: TRBV20-1
CDR3 DNA: TGCAGTGCTAGAGACGGGACAGCAAGACGTGGCTACACCTTC
CDR3 protein: CSARDGTARRGYTF

clone size: -
D gene: -
J gene: TRBJ2-3
V gene: TRBV20-1
CDR3 DNA: TGCAGTGCGCGTCTAGCGTATGGGGGCACAGATACGCAGGATTTT
CDR3 protein: CSARLAYGGTDTQDF

clone size: few
D gene: -
J gene: TRBJ2-3
V gene: TRBV5-1
CDR3 DNA: TGCGCCAGCAGCTTTAGACCCGGTCCCTCCGGTGCAGATACGCAGTATTTT
CDR3 protein: CASSFRPGPSGADTQYF

clone size: few
D gene: TRBD2
J gene: TRBJ2-3
V gene: TRBV7-3
CDR3 DNA: TGTGCCAGCAGCCGAGGGACTAGCGGAAGCACAGATACGCAGTATTTT
CDR3 protein: CASSRGTSGSTDTQYF

clone size: -
D gene: TRBD2
J gene: TRBJ2-5
V gene: TRBV3-1
CDR3 DNA: TGTGCCAGCAGCCATGCCCGGGGGACTAGCGGGCTTCAAGAGACCCAGTACTTC
CDR3 protein: CASSHARGTSGLQETQYF

clone size: -
D gene: -
J gene: TRBJ2-1
V gene: TRBV20-1
CDR3 DNA: TGCAGTGCGACTCGGGACCCCGATAATGAGCAGTTCTTC
CDR3 protein: CSATRDPDNEQFF

clone size: -
D gene: TRBD1
J gene: TRBJ1-1
V gene: TRBV10-3
CDR3 DNA: TGTGCCATCAGTGTGGACAGGGACACTGAAGCTTTCTTT
CDR3 protein: CAISVDRDTEAFF

clone size: few
D gene: -
J gene: TRBJ2-5
V gene: TRBV28
CDR3 DNA: TGTGCAACCAGGTCGAGAATCCAAGAGACCCAGTACTTC
CDR3 protein: CATRSRIQETQYF

clone size: -
D gene: -
J gene: TRBJ2-1
V gene: TRBV12-3/TRBV12-4
CDR3 DNA: TGTGCCAGCAGTTTCCCCGGGACGGGCGATAATGAGCAGTTCTTC
CDR3 protein: CASSFPGTGDNEQFF

clone size: -
D gene: -
J gene: TRBJ2-1
V gene: TRBV6-2/TRBV6-3
CDR3 DNA: TGTGCCAGTACCAAGGAGGGTTACTGGAACAATGAGCAGTTCTTC
CDR3 protein: CASTKEGYWNNEQFF

clone size: few
D gene: -
J gene: TRBJ2-5
V gene: TRBV5-8
CDR3 DNA: TGTGCCAGCAGCTTGTTGGAGTCGGGGGAGACCCAGTACTTC
CDR3 protein: CASSLLESGETQYF

clone size: -
D gene: -
J gene: TRBJ1-6
V gene: TRBV7-8
CDR3 DNA: TGTGCCACAGCGGTTTCCGGGACGGCGAATTCACCCCTCCACTTT
CDR3 protein: CATAVSGTANSPLHF

clone size: few
D gene: -
J gene: TRBJ2-1
V gene: TRBV10-3
CDR3 DNA: TGTGCCATCACGCCTGAAGCCTACAATGAGCAGTTCTTC
CDR3 protein: CAITPEAYNEQFF

clone size: few
D gene: -
J gene: TRBJ2-7
V gene: TRBV12-3/TRBV12-4
CDR3 DNA: TGTGCCAGCTCAGGCGGGAACTCCTACGAGCAGTACTTC
CDR3 protein: CASSGGNSYEQYF

clone size: few
D gene: -
J gene: TRBJ2-7
V gene: TRBV5-1
CDR3 DNA: TGCGCCAGCAGCTTGGTGGGGGGTTACTACGAGCAGTACTTC
CDR3 protein: CASSLVGGYYEQYF

clone size: -
D gene: TRBD2
J gene: TRBJ2-2
V gene: TRBV2
CDR3 DNA: TGTGCCAGCAGAGGGACTAGGAACACCGGGGAGCTGTTTTTT
CDR3 protein: CASRGTRNTGELFF

clone size: -
D gene: TRBD1
J gene: TRBJ2-1
V gene: TRBV27
CDR3 DNA: TGTACCAGCAGGACTTCAGGACAGGGCGGAAATGAGCAGTTCTTC
CDR3 protein: CTSRTSGQGGNEQFF

clone size: few
D gene: -
J gene: TRBJ2-1
V gene: TRBV5-1
CDR3 DNA: TGCGCCATCCTATCCGAGCAGTTCTTC
CDR3 protein: CAILSEQFF

clone size: few
D gene: -
J gene: TRBJ2-1
V gene: TRBV27
CDR3 DNA: TGTGCCAGCAGTCTGACAGGTGGCTCCTACAATGAGCAGTTCTTC
CDR3 protein: CASSLTGGSYNEQFF

clone size: once
D gene: TRBD2
J gene: TRBJ2-3
V gene: TRBV20-1
CDR3 DNA: TGCAGTGCTAGATGGCCTAGCGGGAGGGGAGATACGCAGTATTTT
CDR3 protein: CSARWPSGRGDTQYF

clone size: few
D gene: TRBD2
J gene: TRBJ2-1
V gene: TRBV5-1
CDR3 DNA: TGCGCCAGCAGTGGTAGCGGGAGCTACAATGAGCAGTTCTTC
CDR3 protein: CASSGSGSYNEQFF

clone size: -
D gene: TRBD2
J gene: TRBJ2-5
V gene: TRBV7-8
CDR3 DNA: TGTGCCAGCAGCTTTTTCCCTAGCGGCACACAGCAAGAGACCCAGTACTTC
CDR3 protein: CASSFFPSGTQQETQYF

clone size: once
D gene: -
J gene: TRBJ1-1
V gene: TRBV9
CDR3 DNA: TGTGCCAGCAGCGTAGCTACTTGGCCCGGTGAAGCTTTCTTT
CDR3 protein: CASSVATWPGEAFF

clone size: -
D gene: TRBD1
J gene: TRBJ1-1
V gene: TRBV5-1
CDR3 DNA: TGCGCCAGCAGCGACGTGACAGGGCTAGGGACTGAAGCTTTCTTT
CDR3 protein: CASSDVTGLGTEAFF

clone size: -
D gene: TRBD2
J gene: TRBJ2-1
V gene: TRBV20-1
CDR3 DNA: TGCAGTGCTTTTCACCCGGGACTAGCCGACAATGAGCAGTTCTTC
CDR3 protein: CSAFHPGLADNEQFF

clone size: few
D gene: -
J gene: TRBJ2-1
V gene: TRBV15
CDR3 DNA: TGTGCCACCAGCAGAGAATGGGGAGGGGGCTACAATGAGCAGTTCTTC
CDR3 protein: CATSREWGGGYNEQFF

clone size: -
D gene: TRBD2
J gene: TRBJ2-1
V gene: TRBV12-3/TRBV12-4
CDR3 DNA: TGTGCCAGCAGTTTCCAGAGCGGGGGAGGTAATGAGCAGTTCTTC
CDR3 protein: CASSFQSGGGNEQFF

clone size: -
D gene: -
J gene: TRBJ2-7
V gene: TRBV19
CDR3 DNA: TGTGCCAGTAGTATCAGGGACGAGCAGTACTTC
CDR3 protein: CASSIRDEQYF

clone size: few
D gene: TRBD2
J gene: TRBJ2-3
V gene: TRBV7-9
CDR3 DNA: TGTGCCAGCAGCTCCAGCGGGGTCAACGGAGATACGCAGTATTTT
CDR3 protein: CASSSSGVNGDTQYF

clone size: -
D gene: -
J gene: TRBJ1-2
V gene: TRBV10-3
CDR3 DNA: TGTGCCATCAGTGACTCACGAGTTTCGACCCTAGGAGGCTACACCTTC
CDR3 protein: CAISDSRVSTLGGYTF

clone size: -
D gene: TRBD2
J gene: TRBJ2-3
V gene: TRBV7-6
CDR3 DNA: TGTGCCAGCAGCTTATTGGGCGGGAGGGAGACAGATACGCAGTATTTT
CDR3 protein: CASSLLGGRETDTQYF

clone size: -
D gene: TRBD1
J gene: TRBJ1-2
V gene: TRBV28
CDR3 DNA: TGTGCCAGCAGCAACAGGGGGCGGACTCCCAAATTTGGCTACACCTTC
CDR3 protein: CASSNRGRTPKFGYTF

clone size: -
D gene: -
J gene: TRBJ2-1
V gene: TRBV6-6
CDR3 DNA: TGTGCCAGCAGTTACGGGCTAGTAAACAATGAGCAGTTCTTT
CDR3 protein: CASSYGLVNNEQFF

clone size: -
D gene: TRBD2
J gene: TRBJ2-5
V gene: TRBV7-2
CDR3 DNA: TGTGCCAGCAGCCTCCGGCAGCGGGGAAGGCGAGAGACCCAGTACTTC
CDR3 protein: CASSLRQRGRRETQYF

clone size: -
D gene: -
J gene: TRBJ2-7
V gene: TRBV12-3/TRBV12-4
CDR3 DNA: TGTGCCAGCAAGAAGGGTTTGAGCTCCTACGAGCAGTACTTC
CDR3 protein: CASKKGLSSYEQYF

clone size: -
D gene: -
J gene: TRBJ2-3
V gene: TRBV25-1
CDR3 DNA: TGTGCCAGCATGGGGATGGCCTCAGATACGCAGTATTTT
CDR3 protein: CASMGMASDTQYF

clone size: -
D gene: -
J gene: TRBJ2-7
V gene: TRBV25-1
CDR3 DNA: TGTGCCAGCAGTTTGGGGAGCTCGGGCGAGCAGTACTTC
CDR3 protein: CASSLGSSGEQYF

clone size: -
D gene: -
J gene: TRBJ2-7
V gene: TRBV5-1
CDR3 DNA: TGCGCCAGCAGCTCAACCATCGGGGGGCCCGCCACCTACGAGCAGTACTTC
CDR3 protein: CASSSTIGGPATYEQYF

clone size: -
D gene: -
J gene: TRBJ2-1
V gene: TRBV11-1
CDR3 DNA: TGTGCCAGCAGCCCTGTAACGAATTACAATGAGCAGTTCTTC
CDR3 protein: CASSPVTNYNEQFF

clone size: -
D gene: -
J gene: TRBJ2-1
V gene: TRBV7-9
CDR3 DNA: TGTGCCAGCAGCTTCACGACTAGTTCTGAGCAGTTCTTC
CDR3 protein: CASSFTTSSEQFF

clone size: few
D gene: TRBD1
J gene: TRBJ2-5
V gene: TRBV7-2
CDR3 DNA: TGTGCCAGCAGCTTTGACAGGGGTAGGACCCAGTACTTC
CDR3 protein: CASSFDRGRTQYF

clone size: few
D gene: TRBD2
J gene: TRBJ2-1
V gene: TRBV12-3/TRBV12-4
CDR3 DNA: TGTGCCAGCAGTTTCCCTGGACTAGCCCCCAATGAGCAGTTCTTC
CDR3 protein: CASSFPGLAPNEQFF

clone size: -
D gene: -
J gene: TRBJ2-3
V gene: TRBV27
CDR3 DNA: TGTGCCAGCAGTTTACAAAGGCTTAGCACAGATACGCAGTATTTT
CDR3 protein: CASSLQRLSTDTQYF

clone size: few
D gene: TRBD2
J gene: TRBJ2-3
V gene: TRBV5-5
CDR3 DNA: TGTGCCAGCGGAGCGGGGGGCCGGACTGACACAGATACGCAGTATTTT
CDR3 protein: CASGAGGRTDTDTQYF

clone size: few
D gene: -
J gene: TRBJ2-7
V gene: TRBV4-1
CDR3 DNA: TGCGCCAGCAGCCAAGAACCGGAAGGAGACGAGCAGTACTTC
CDR3 protein: CASSQEPEGDEQYF

clone size: few
D gene: -
J gene: TRBJ1-1
V gene: TRBV5-1
CDR3 DNA: TGCGCCAGCAGCTTGGGAATTACGGTGAACACTGAAGCTTTCTTT
CDR3 protein: CASSLGITVNTEAFF